This record looks at one TCR beta chain sequence and its context. What it recognizes is unknown. The data belong to a study of breast tumors, draining lymph nodes, adjacent tissues. Study-wide findings and caveats: That most tumor T cells come from lymph nodes remained unproven. Tumor and nontumor repertoires were significantly more similar in luminal-like than in basal-like breast cancer. Tumors had less TCR diversity than lymph nodes, more than nontumor tissue. Data fit most tumor T cells coming from lymph node, expanding in tumor.

TCRdb used MiXCR to reprocess the multiplex PCR reads, holding one entry per CDR3 protein. Of 15,000 to 20,000 distinct CDR3 sequences detected, approximately 42% appear once; the ten largest clones hold less than 15%. Germline V lookup: CDR1 MNHEY, CDR2 SVGAGI. The CDR3 runs to 16 residues. V dropped 4 bases and J dropped 5; count of bases not matched to a gene: 11. The chain couples TRBV6-5 to TRBJ2-7; 10 nucleotides agree with TRBD2. The receptor's source is a female donor with breast cancer. Some clones in this sample may be carry-over from other donors' samples. Material: tumor-adjacent breast tissue. The CDR3 loop reads CASSWTSGLAIDEQYF. As DNA, the CDR3 is TGTGCCAGCAGTTGGACGTCGGGACTAGCGATCGACGAGCAGTACTTC.